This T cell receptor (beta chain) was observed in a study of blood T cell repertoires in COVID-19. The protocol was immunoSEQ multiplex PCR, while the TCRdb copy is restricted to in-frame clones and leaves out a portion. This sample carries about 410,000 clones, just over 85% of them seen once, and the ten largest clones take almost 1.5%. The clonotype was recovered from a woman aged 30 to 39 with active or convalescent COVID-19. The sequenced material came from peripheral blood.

The CDR3 sequence: CASSLEGQGFYEQYF. CDR3 in DNA: TGCGCCAGCAGCTTGGAAGGACAGGGGTTCTACGAGCAGTACTTC. This chain links TRBV5-1 with TRBJ2-7; TRBD1 matches 9 bases. Germline CDR1 and CDR2: SGHRS and YFSETQ. Germline trimming cut 0 bases from V and 3 bases from J; bases unmatched to any gene: 4. The CDR3 contains 15 residues.